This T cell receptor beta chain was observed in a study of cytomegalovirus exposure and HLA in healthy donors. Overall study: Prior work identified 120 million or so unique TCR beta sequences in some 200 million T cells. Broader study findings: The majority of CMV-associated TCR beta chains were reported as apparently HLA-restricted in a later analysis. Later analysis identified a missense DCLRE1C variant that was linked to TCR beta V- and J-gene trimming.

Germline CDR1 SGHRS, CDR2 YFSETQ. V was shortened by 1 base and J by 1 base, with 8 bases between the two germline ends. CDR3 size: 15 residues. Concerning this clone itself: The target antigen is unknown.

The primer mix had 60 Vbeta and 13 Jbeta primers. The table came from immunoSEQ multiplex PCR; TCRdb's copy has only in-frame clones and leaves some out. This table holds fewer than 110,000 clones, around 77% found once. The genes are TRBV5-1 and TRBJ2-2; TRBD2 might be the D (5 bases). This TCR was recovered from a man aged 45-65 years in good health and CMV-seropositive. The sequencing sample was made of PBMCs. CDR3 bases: TGCGCCAGCAGCTTGAACGGGGAGAACACCGGGGAGCTGTTTTTT. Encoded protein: CASSLNGENTGELFF. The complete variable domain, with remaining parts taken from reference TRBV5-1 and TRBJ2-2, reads KAGVTQTPRYLIKTRGQQVTLSCSPISGHRSVSWYQQTPGQGLQFLFEYFSETQRNKGNFPGRFSGRQFSNSRSEMNVSTLELGDSALYLCASSLNGENTGELFFGEGSRLTVL.